The 4 T cell receptor beta chains below were found in one sample sequenced in a study of blood T cell repertoires in COVID-19 (dated by TCRdb to 2020 to 2021). The library was produced with the immunoSEQ multiplex PCR assay. Drawn from immuneACCESS, this table holds only the in-frame rearrangements with V and J called that TCRdb kept. Clones are partly lost; checked studies trace under half to an unresolved V gene and leave the rest unexplained. The sample includes around 310,000 clones, with nearly 90% observed a single time. The leading ten clones occupy under 1.1% of the sample. Material: peripheral blood. Receptors originate from a woman aged 40 to 50 with COVID-19, enrolled during active disease.

The sample holds one count of this clone. The rearrangement joins TRBV5-5 to TRBJ2-5; D gene unclear. CDR3 length: 15 amino acids. Germline values: CDR1 SGHKS, CDR2 YYEKEE (reference sequence). With 2 bases removed from V and 5 bases from J, the gap between germline ends came to 16 bases. CDR3 sequence: CASSFFPNPQETQYF. The CDR3 coding sequence is TGTGCCAGCAGCTTTTTCCCCAACCCCCAGGAGACCCAGTACTTC. Variable domain in full (rest from reference TRBV5-5 and TRBJ2-5): DAGVTQSPTHLIKTRGQQVTLRCSPISGHKSVSWYQQVLGQGPQFIFQYYEKEERGRGNFPDRFSARQFPNYSSELNVNALLLGDSALYLCASSFFPNPQETQYFGPGTRLLVL.

This clone was seen more than once but under ten times. The chain is built from TRBV7-3 and TRBJ2-1, with D hard to call. CDR1 SGHTA and CDR2 FQGTGA come from the germline V gene. This CDR3 region has 16 residues. V dropped 3 bases and J dropped 0 bases, with 12 bases sitting between them. The CDR3 here is CASSLSYEVSYNEQFF. CDR3 DNA sequence: TGTGCCAGCAGCTTGAGCTATGAGGTCTCCTACAATGAGCAGTTCTTC.

The chain combines TRBV2 with TRBJ2-7; the match to TRBD1 covers 9 bases. Per germline, CDR1 SNHLY and CDR2 FYNNEI. This CDR3 spans 14 amino acids. V was clipped by 5 bases and J by 1 base; unmatched bases: 3. In nucleotides, the CDR3 is TGTGCCAGCAGTCCCGGGACAGGGTCCTACGAGCAGTACTTC. It translates to CASSPGTGSYEQYF.

The J gene is TRBJ1-2, the V gene TRBV25-1; perhaps TRBD1 as D (6 bases). CDR3 length equals 15 residues. Looked up from germline, CDR1 is MGHDK and CDR2 is SYGVNS. V was trimmed by 5 bases and J by 3 bases, leaving 16 bases between them. The CDR3 coding sequence is TGTGCCAGCAGTAACGACAGGCGGCTGGACTATGGCTACACCTTC. It yields the protein CASSNDRRLDYGYTF.